This T cell receptor beta chain is drawn from a study of blood T cell repertoires in COVID-19. After removal of 3 bases from V and 6 bases from J, the junction contained 11 bases not matched to a gene. Germline V gene lookup returns CDR1 LNHDA and CDR2 SQIVND (reference sequence). The CDR3 extends over 19 amino acids. TCRdb's copy holds only in-frame clones and misses some; the assay was immunoSEQ multiplex PCR. Here the sample spans 130,000 to 150,000 clones, 75% to 85% being singletons. The chain is built from TRBV19 and TRBJ2-2, with 15 nucleotides matching TRBD2. Source material: peripheral blood. The source is a human donor with acute or convalescent COVID-19. The donor label of this sample is uncertain. The CDR3 sequence: CASSMGLAGGFSTAGELFF. The CDR3 nucleotides are TGTGCCAGTAGTATGGGACTAGCGGGGGGCTTCTCCACCGCCGGGGAGCTGTTTTTT.